This T cell receptor beta chain was documented in a study of shared clonotypes between healthy human individuals. The method was immunoSEQ multiplex PCR; TCRdb's version includes in-frame clones alone and lacks a portion of them. The table includes about 2.4 million clones, roughly 93% detected once. CDR3 size: 16 residues. The germline gives CDR1 SGHTA, CDR2 FQGTGA. Trimming at V came to 5 bases and at J to 1 base, leaving 8 bases not matched to a gene. V gene TRBV7-3 combines with J gene TRBJ2-4, with 7 bases aligning to TRBD2. The source material was naive CD4+ T cells from PBMCs. Regarding subset: CD45RA+ positively selected. The clonotype originates from a man between 18 and 29 years old in good health. Some clones in this sample may be carry-over from other donors' samples. DNA for the CDR3: TGTGCCAGCAGCACCCTGGGGGAGGGCGCCAAAAACATTCAGTACTTC. This codes for CASSTLGEGAKNIQYF.